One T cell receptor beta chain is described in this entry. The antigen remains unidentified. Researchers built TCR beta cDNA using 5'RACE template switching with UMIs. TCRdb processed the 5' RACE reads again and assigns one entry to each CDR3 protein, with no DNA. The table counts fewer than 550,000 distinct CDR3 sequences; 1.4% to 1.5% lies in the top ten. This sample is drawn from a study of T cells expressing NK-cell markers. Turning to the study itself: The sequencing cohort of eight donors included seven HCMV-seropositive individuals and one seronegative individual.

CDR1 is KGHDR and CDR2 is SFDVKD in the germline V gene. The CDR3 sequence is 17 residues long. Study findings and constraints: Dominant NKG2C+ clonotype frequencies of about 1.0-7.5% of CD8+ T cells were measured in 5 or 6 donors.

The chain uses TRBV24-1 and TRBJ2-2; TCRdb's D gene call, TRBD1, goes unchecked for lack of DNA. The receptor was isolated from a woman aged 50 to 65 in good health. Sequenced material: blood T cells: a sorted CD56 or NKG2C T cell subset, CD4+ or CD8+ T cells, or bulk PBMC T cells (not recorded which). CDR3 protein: CATSDLGPGTNTGELFF.